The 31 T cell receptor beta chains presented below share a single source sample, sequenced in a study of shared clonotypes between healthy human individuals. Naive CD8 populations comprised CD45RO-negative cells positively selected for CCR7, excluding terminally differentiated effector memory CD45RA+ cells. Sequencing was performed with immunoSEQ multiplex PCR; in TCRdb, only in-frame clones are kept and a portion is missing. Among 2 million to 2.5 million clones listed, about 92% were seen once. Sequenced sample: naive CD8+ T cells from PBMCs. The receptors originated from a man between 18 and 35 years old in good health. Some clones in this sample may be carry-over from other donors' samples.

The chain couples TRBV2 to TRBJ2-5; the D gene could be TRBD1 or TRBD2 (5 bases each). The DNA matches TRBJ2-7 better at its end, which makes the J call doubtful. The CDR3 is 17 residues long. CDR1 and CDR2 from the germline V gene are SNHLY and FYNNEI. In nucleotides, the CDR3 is TGTGCCAGCAGTGAAAGGGGCCTACGGGGCGAGTCCTACGAGCAGTACTTC. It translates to CASSERGLRGESYEQYF.

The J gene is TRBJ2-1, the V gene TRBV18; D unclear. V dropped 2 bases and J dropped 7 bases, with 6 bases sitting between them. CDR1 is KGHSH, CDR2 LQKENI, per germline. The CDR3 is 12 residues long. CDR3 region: CASSPAANEQFF. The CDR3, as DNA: TGTGCCAGCTCACCAGCGGCAAATGAGCAGTTCTTC.

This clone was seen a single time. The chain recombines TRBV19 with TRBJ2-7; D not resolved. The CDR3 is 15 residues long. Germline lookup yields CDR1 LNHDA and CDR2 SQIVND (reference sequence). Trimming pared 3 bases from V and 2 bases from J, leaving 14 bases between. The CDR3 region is CASSIQAHSTYEQYF. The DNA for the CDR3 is TGTGCCAGTAGTATCCAGGCACATTCAACCTACGAGCAGTACTTC.

CDR3 region: CASSQEGQTGELFF. The CDR3, as DNA: TGCGCCAGCAGCCAAGAGGGACAGACCGGGGAGCTGTTTTTT. The V call is TRBV4-1, the J call TRBJ2-2; 7 nucleotides line up with TRBD1. Germline V gene sequence: CDR1 MGHRA, CDR2 YSYEKL. V was pared by 0 bases and J by 5 bases, with 0 bases of the junction left unmatched. This CDR3 is built from 14 residues.

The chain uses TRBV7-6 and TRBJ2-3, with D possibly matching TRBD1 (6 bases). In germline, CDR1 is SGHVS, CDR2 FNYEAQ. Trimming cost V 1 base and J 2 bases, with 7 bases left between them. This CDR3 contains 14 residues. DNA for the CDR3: TGTGCCAGCAGCTTAGAGGGGGACACAGATACGCAGTATTTT. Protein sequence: CASSLEGDTDTQYF.

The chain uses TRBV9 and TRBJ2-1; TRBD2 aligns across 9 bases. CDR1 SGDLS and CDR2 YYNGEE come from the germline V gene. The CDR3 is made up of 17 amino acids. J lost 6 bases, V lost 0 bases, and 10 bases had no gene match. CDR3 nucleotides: TGTGCCAGCAGCGTAGGTTTAGCGGGAGACCTGGCCAATGAGCAGTTCTTC. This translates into CASSVGLAGDLANEQFF.

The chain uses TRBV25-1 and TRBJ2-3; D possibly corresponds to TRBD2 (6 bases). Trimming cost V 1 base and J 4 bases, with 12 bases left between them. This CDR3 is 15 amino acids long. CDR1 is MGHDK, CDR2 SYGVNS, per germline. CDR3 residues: CASSELEGTSDTQYF. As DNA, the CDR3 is TGTGCCAGCAGTGAATTAGAAGGGACTTCAGATACGCAGTATTTT.

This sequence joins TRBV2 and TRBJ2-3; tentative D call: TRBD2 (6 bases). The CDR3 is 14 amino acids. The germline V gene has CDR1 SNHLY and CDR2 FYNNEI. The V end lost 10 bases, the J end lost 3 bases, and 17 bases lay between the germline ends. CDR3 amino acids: CATREAGWTDTQYF. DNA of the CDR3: TGTGCCACTAGGGAGGCAGGGTGGACAGATACGCAGTATTTT.

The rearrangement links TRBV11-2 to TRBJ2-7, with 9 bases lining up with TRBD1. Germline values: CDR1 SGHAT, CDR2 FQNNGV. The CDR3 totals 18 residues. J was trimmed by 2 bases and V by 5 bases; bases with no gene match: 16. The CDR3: CASSPFRDRASYTYEQYF. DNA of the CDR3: TGTGCCAGCAGCCCATTCCGGGACAGGGCCTCGTACACCTACGAGCAGTACTTC.

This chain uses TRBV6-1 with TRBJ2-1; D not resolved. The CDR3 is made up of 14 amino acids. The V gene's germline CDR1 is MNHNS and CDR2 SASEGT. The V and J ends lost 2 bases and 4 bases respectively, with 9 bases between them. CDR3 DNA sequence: TGTGCCAGCAGTGAAACCTGGCCTTACAATGAGCAGTTCTTC. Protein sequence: CASSETWPYNEQFF.

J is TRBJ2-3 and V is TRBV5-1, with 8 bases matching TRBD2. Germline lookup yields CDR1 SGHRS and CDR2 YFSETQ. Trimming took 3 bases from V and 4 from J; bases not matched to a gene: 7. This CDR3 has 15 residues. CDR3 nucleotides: TGCGCCAGCAGCTCCGGCGGGAGGTGGCCAGATACGCAGTATTTT. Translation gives CASSSGGRWPDTQYF.

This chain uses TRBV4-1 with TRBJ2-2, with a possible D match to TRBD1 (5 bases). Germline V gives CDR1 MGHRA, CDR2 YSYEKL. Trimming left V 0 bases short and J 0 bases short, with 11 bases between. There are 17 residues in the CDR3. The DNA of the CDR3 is TGCGCCAGCAGCCAAGATCTGACAGTCTCGAACACCGGGGAGCTGTTTTTT. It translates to CASSQDLTVSNTGELFF.

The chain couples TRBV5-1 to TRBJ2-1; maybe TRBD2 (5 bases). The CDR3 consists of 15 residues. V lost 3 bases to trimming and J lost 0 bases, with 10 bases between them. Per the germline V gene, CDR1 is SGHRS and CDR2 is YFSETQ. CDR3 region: CASSWTAGSYNEQFF. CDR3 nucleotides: TGCGCCAGCAGCTGGACGGCGGGCTCCTACAATGAGCAGTTCTTC.

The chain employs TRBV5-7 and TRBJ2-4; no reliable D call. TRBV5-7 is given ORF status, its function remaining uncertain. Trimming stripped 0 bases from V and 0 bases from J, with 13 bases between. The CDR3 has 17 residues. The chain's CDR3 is CASSLVMRWRAKNIQYF. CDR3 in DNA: TGTGCCAGCAGCTTGGTTATGCGTTGGAGAGCCAAAAACATTCAGTACTTC.

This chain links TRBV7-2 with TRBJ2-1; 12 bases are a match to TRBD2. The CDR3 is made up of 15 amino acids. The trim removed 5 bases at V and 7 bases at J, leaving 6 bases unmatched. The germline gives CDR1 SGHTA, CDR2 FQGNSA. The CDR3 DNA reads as TGTGCCAGCAGCGAACTAGCGGGAGGTCGAAATGAGCAGTTCTTC. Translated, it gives CASSELAGGRNEQFF.

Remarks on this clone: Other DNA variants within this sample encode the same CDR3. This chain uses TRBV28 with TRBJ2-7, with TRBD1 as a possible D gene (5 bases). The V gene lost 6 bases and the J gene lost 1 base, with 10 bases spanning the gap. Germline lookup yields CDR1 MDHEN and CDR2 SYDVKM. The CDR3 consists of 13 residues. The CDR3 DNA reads TGTGCCAGCAGCTTAAGGGGATCCTACGAGCAGTACTTC. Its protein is CASSLRGSYEQYF.

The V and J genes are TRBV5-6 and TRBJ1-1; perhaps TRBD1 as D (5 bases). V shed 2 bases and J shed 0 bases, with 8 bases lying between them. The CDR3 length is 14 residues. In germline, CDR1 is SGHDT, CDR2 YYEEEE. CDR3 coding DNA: TGTGCCAGCAGCTTAACAGGTATGAACACTGAAGCTTTCTTT. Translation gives CASSLTGMNTEAFF.

CDR3 coding DNA: TGTGCCAGCAGTGGTTTAACAGGGGGCAGCTATGGCTACACCTTC. Protein sequence: CASSGLTGGSYGYTF. This chain connects TRBV25-1 to TRBJ1-2; 9 bases are shared with TRBD1. This CDR3 is built from 15 residues. Germline values: CDR1 MGHDK, CDR2 SYGVNS. Germline trimming cut 4 bases from V and 4 bases from J; bases unmatched to any gene: 7.

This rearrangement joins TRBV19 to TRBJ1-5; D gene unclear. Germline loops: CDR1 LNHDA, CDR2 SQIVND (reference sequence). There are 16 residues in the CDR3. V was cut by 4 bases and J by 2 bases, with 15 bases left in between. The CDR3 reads CASSRAPRARNQPQHF. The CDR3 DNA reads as TGTGCCAGTAGTAGGGCACCTCGGGCTCGCAATCAGCCCCAGCATTTT. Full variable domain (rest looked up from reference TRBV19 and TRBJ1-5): DGGITQSPKYLFRKEGQNVTLSCEQNLNHDAMYWYRQDPGQGLRLIYYSQIVNDFQKGDIAEGYSVSREKKESFPLTVTSAQKNPTAFYLCASSRAPRARNQPQHFGDGTRLSIL.

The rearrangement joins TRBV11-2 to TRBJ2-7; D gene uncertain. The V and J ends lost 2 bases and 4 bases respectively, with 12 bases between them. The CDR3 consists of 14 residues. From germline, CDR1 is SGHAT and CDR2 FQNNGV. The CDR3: CASSLSQVGYEQYF. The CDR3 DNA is TGTGCCAGCAGCTTATCCCAGGTTGGATACGAGCAGTACTTC.

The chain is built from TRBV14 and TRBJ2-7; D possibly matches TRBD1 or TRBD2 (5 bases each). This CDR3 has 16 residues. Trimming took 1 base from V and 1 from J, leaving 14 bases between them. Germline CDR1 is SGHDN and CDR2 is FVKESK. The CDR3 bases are TGTGCCAGCAGCCAAGTCTGGGGGAGATATTCCTACGAGCAGTACTTC. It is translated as CASSQVWGRYSYEQYF.

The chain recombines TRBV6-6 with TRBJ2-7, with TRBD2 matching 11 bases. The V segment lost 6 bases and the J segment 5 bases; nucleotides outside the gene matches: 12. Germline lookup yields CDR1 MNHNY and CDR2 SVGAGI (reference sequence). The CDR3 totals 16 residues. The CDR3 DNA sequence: TGTGCCAGCAGCTACACTAGCGGGAGCATCTTAGACGAGCAGTACTTC. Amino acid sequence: CASSYTSGSILDEQYF.

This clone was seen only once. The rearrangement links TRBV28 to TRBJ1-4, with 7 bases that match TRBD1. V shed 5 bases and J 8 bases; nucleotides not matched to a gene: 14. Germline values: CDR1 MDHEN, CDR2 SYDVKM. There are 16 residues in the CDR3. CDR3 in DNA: TGTGCCAGCAGTCTCCCCCCTGGACAGGCCGGGGAAAAACTGTTTTTT. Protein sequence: CASSLPPGQAGEKLFF.

Here the CDR3 DNA reads TGTGCCATCAGTGAGTCGACCCCGAGCGGGAGTGGATGGTACTTC. Protein product: CAISESTPSGSGWYF. The V call is TRBV10-3, the J call TRBJ2-7, with 8 bases identical to TRBD2. CDR1 and CDR2 from the germline V gene are ENHRY and SYGVKD. With 0 bases clipped from V and 12 bases from J, the junction kept 13 bases outside the gene matches. The CDR3 runs 15 residues.

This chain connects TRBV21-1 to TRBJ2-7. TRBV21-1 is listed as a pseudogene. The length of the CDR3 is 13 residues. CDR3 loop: CAPYAIRTYEQYF. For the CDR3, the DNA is TGTGCACCATACGCTATCCGGACCTACGAGCAGTACTTC.

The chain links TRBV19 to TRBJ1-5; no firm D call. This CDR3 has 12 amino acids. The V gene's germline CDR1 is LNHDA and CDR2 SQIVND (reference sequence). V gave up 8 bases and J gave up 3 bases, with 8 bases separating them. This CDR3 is CASASLNQPQHF. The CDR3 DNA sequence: TGTGCCAGTGCCAGCCTCAATCAGCCCCAGCATTTT.

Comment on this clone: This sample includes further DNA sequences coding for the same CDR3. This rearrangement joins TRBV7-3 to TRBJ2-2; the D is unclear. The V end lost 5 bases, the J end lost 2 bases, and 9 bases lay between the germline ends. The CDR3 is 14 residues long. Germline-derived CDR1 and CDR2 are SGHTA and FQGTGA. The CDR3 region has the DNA TGTGCCAGCAGCCCAGACTCTAACACCGGGGAGCTGTTTTTT. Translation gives CASSPDSNTGELFF.

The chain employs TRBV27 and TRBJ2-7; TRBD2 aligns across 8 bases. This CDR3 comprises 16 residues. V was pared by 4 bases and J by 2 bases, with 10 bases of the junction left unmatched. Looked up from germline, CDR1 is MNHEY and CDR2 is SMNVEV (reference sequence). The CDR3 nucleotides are TGTGCCAGCAGTTCACATTGGGGACTAGAGCCCTACGAGCAGTACTTC. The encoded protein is CASSSHWGLEPYEQYF.

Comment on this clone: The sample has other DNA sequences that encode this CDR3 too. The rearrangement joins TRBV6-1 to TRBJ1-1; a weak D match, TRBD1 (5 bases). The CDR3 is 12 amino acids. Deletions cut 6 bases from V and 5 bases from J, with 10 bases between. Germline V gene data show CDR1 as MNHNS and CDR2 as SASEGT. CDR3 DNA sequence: TGTGCCAGCAGGTATCAGGGAACTGAAGCTTTCTTT. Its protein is CASRYQGTEAFF.

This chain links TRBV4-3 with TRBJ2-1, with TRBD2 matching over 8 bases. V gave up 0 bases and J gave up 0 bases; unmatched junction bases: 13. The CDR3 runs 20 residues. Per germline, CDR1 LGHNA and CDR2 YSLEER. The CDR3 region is CASSQDIMRERESSYNEQFF. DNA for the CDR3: TGCGCCAGCAGCCAAGATATCATGAGAGAGCGGGAGAGCTCCTACAATGAGCAGTTCTTC.

The CDR3 bases are TGTGCCAGCAGTGAAGCGGGGTTGGAGACCCAGTACTTC. Encoded protein: CASSEAGLETQYF. The chain recombines TRBV2 with TRBJ2-5; D gene uncertain. The V end was cut by 0 bases, the J end by 5 bases, with 7 bases between. CDR3 size: 13 residues. CDR1 SNHLY and CDR2 FYNNEI come from the germline V gene.